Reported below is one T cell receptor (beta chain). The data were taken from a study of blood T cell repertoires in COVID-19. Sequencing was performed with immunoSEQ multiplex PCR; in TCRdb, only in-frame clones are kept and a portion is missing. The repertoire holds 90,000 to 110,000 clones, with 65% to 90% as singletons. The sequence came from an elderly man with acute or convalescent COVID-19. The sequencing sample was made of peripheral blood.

CDR3 region: CASSGSNQETQYF. Written as DNA, the CDR3 is TGTGCCAGCAGTGGGAGTAACCAAGAGACCCAGTACTTC. This chain uses TRBV12-3 or TRBV12-4 with TRBJ2-5; D is perhaps TRBD2 (5 bases). The V end was cut by 5 bases, the J end by 0 bases, with 7 bases between. There are 13 residues in the CDR3.